Below are 7 T cell receptor beta chains sequenced from a single sample in a study of technical replicates of blood from four donors. Sequencing was performed with immunoSEQ multiplex PCR; in TCRdb, only in-frame clones are kept and a portion is missing. The repertoire includes 100,000 or so clones, roughly 96% of them detected once, and 0.2% to 0.25% sits in the top ten. Sample: T cells isolated from PBMCs. The receptors shown here come from a human donor in good health.

The V gene is TRBV14, the J gene TRBJ2-4; TRBD1 aligns across 8 bases. V shed 2 bases, J shed 5 bases, and the junction held 2 bases outside the gene matches. This CDR3 is 14 amino acids long. The germline V gene encodes CDR1 SGHDN and CDR2 FVKESK. In DNA form, the CDR3 reads TGTGCCAGCAGCCAATGGGACAGGCAAAACATTCAGTACTTC. This encodes CASSQWDRQNIQYF.

The rearrangement links TRBV11-3 to TRBJ2-1, with a tentative D call TRBD2 (6 bases). The CDR3 length is 17 residues. In germline, CDR1 is SGHNT, CDR2 YENEEA. V dropped 0 bases and J dropped 0 bases, with 12 bases sitting between them. The CDR3 DNA is TGTGCCAGCAGCTTAGACAGTGGGGGGAGCTCCTACAATGAGCAGTTCTTC. Amino acids: CASSLDSGGSSYNEQFF.

This clone was detected once. The genes are TRBV7-8 and TRBJ2-1; 7 nucleotides line up with TRBD2. Germline V CDR1 and CDR2: SGHVS, FQNEAQ. The ends lost 5 bases at V and 7 bases at J; junction bases unmatched: 20. This CDR3 region has 18 residues. CDR3 residues: CASSINLPLASRSNEQFF. The CDR3 DNA sequence: TGTGCCAGCAGCATAAACCTCCCACTAGCGTCGCGATCGAATGAGCAGTTCTTC.

The genes are TRBV30 and TRBJ1-5, with 9 bases that match TRBD1. The CDR3 has 15 amino acids. V was clipped by 1 base and J by 11 bases; unmatched bases: 12. Germline CDR1 reads GTSNPN; CDR2 reads SVGIG (reference sequence). The CDR3 here is CAWSAPGQGTFTQHF. The CDR3, as DNA: TGTGCCTGGAGTGCACCGGGACAGGGAACCTTTACCCAGCATTTT.

Written as DNA, the CDR3 is TGTGCCAGCAGCTTAGCCGGCCCGGACAGGGTCGCTGAAGCTTTCTTT. It encodes CASSLAGPDRVAEAFF. J is TRBJ1-1 and V is TRBV7-9; 8 bases are shared with TRBD1. Germline V gene sequence: CDR1 SEHNR, CDR2 FQNEAQ (reference sequence). V lost 0 bases, J lost 6 bases, and 9 bases stayed unmatched. The CDR3 spans 16 residues.

CDR3 in amino acids: CASSYQTTVNSPLHF. The CDR3, as DNA: TGTGCCAGCAGTTACCAAACGACTGTGAATTCACCCCTCCACTTT. The chain combines TRBV6-5 with TRBJ1-6; D is unresolved. This CDR3 has 15 amino acids. Germline lookup yields CDR1 MNHEY and CDR2 SVGAGI. V was shortened by 2 bases and J by 7 bases, with 12 bases between the two germline ends.

This clone was recorded once. The chain combines TRBV18 with TRBJ2-5; TRBD1 agrees at 11 bases. Germline assignment: CDR1 KGHSH and CDR2 LQKENI. With 6 bases clipped from V and 4 bases from J, the junction kept 4 bases outside the gene matches. CDR3 length: 14 amino acids. The chain's CDR3 is CASSAGTGGETQYF. The CDR3 region has the DNA TGTGCCAGCTCCGCCGGGACAGGGGGAGAGACCCAGTACTTC.